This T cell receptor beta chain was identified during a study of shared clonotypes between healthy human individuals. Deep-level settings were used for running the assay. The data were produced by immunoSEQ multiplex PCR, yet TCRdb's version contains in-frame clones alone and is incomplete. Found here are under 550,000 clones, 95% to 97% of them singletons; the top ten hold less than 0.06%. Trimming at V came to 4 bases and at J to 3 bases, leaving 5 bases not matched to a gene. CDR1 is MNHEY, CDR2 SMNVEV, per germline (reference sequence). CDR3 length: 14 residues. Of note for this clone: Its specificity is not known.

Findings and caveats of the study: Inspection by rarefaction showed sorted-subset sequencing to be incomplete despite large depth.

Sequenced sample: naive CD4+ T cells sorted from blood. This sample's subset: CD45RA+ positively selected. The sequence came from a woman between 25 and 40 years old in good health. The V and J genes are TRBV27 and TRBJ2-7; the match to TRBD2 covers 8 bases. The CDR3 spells CASSSGAGGYEQYF. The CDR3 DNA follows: TGTGCCAGCAGTTCGGGGGCGGGAGGCTACGAGCAGTACTTC.